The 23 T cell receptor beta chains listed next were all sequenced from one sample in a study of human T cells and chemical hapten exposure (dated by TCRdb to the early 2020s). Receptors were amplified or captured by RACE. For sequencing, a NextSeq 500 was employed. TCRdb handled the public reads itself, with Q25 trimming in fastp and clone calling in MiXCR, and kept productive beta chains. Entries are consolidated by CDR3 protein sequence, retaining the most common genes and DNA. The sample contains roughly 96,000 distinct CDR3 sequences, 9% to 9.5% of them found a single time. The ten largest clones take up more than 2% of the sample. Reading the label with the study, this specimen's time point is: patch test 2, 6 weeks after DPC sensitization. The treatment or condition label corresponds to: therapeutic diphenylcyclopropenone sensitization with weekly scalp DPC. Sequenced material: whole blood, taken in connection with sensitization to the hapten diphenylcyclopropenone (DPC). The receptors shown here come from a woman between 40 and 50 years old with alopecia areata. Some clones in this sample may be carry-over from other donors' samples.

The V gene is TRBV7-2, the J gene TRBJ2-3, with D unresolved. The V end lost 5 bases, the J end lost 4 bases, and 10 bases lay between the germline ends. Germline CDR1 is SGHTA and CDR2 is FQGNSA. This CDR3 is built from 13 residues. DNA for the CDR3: TGTGCCAGCAGCCGACGGATGGCAGATACGCAGTATTTT. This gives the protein CASSRRMADTQYF.

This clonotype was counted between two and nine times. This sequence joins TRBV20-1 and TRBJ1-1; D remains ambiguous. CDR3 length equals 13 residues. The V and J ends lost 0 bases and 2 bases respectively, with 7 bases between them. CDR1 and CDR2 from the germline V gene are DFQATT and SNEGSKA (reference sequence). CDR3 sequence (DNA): TGCAGTGCTAGAGATCCCAAAAACACTGAAGCTTTCTTT. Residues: CSARDPKNTEAFF.

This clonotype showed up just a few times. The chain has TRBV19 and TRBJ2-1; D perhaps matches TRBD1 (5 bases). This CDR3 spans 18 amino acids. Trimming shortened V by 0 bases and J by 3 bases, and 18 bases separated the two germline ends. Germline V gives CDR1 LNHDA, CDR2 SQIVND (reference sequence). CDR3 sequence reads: CASSIESGLRWGYNEQFF. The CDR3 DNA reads TGTGCCAGTAGTATAGAATCAGGGCTTAGATGGGGCTACAATGAGCAGTTCTTC.

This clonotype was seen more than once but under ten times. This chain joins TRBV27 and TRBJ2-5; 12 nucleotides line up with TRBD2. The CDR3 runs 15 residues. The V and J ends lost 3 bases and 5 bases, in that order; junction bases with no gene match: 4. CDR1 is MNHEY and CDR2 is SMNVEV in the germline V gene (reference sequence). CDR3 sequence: CASSFRLAGAETQYF. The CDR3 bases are TGTGCCAGCAGTTTTCGACTAGCGGGAGCCGAGACCCAGTACTTC.

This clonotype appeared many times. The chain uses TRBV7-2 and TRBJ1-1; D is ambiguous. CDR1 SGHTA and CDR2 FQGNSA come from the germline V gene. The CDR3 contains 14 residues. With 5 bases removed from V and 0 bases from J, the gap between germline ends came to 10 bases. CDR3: CASSPSLMNTEAFF. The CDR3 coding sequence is TGTGCCAGCAGCCCCAGCCTTATGAACACTGAAGCTTTCTTT.

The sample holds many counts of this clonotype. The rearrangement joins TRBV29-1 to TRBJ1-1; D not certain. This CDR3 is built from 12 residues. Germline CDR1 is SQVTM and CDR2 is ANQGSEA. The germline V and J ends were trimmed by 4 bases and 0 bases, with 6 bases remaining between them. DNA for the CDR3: TGCAGCGTTGTAGCAATGAACACTGAAGCTTTCTTT. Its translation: CSVVAMNTEAFF.

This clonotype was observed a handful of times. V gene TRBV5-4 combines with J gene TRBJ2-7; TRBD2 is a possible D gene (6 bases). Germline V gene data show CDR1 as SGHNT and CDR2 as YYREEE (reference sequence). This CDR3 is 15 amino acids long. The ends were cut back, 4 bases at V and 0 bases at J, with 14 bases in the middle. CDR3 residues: CASSPQAGSSYEQYF. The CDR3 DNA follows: TGTGCCAGCAGCCCCCAAGCGGGTAGCTCCTACGAGCAGTACTTC.

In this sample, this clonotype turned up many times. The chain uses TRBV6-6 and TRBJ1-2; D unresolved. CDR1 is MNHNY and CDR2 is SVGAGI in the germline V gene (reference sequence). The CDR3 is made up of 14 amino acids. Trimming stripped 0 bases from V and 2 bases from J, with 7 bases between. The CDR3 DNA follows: TGTGCCAGCAGTTACTCTAAAGGAAACTATGGCTACACCTTC. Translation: CASSYSKGNYGYTF.

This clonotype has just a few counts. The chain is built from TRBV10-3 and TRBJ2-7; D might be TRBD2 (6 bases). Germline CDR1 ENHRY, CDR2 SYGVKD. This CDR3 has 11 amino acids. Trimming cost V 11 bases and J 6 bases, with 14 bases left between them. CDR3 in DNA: TGTGCCCTCGGAGGAGCGGGCGAGCAGTACTTC. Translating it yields CALGGAGEQYF.

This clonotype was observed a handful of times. CDR3 residues: CASRLGNTEAFF. In DNA, the CDR3 is TGCGCCAGCAGGTTGGGGAACACTGAAGCTTTCTTT. The chain uses TRBV4-1 and TRBJ1-1, with D uncertain. This CDR3 comprises 12 residues. Per germline, CDR1 MGHRA and CDR2 YSYEKL. Trimming stripped 6 bases from V and 1 base from J, with 6 bases between.

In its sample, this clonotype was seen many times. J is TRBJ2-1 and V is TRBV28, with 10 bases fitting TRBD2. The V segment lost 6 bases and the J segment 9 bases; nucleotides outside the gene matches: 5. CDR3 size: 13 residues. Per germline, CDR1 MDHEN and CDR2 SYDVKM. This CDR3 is CASSSRLAGEQFF. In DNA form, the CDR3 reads TGTGCCAGCAGCTCGAGACTAGCGGGTGAGCAGTTCTTC.

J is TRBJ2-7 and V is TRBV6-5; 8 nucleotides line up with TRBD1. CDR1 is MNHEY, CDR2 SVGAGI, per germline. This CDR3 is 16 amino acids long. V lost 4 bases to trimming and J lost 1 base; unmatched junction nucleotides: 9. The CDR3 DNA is TGTGCCAGCAGTTCACCCGACAGGGGTGGGTCCTACGAGCAGTACTTC. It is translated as CASSSPDRGGSYEQYF.

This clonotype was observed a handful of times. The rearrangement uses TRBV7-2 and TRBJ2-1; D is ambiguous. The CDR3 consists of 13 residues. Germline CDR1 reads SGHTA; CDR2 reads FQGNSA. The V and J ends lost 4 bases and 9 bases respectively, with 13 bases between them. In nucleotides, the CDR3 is TGTGCCAGCAGCTCCTTGTTCACCGCTGAGCAGTTCTTC. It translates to CASSSLFTAEQFF.

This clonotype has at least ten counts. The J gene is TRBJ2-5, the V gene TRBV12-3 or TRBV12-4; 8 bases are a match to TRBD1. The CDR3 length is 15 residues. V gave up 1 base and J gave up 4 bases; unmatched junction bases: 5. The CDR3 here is CASSLDGQGRETQYF. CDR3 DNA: TGTGCCAGCAGTTTAGACGGACAGGGCCGAGAGACCCAGTACTTC.

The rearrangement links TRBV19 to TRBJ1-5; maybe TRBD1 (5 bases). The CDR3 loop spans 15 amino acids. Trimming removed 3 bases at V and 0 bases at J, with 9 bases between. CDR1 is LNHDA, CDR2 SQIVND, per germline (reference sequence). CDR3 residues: CASSIGGISNQPQHF. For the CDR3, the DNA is TGTGCCAGTAGTATTGGGGGGATTAGCAATCAGCCCCAGCATTTT.

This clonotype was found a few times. As DNA, the CDR3 is TGCAGTGTAGCGGGAGGGGGTGAGCAGTACTTC. It encodes CSVAGGGEQYF. J is TRBJ2-7 and V is TRBV20-1; TRBD2 matches 11 bases. V shed 7 bases, J shed 7 bases, and the junction held 3 bases outside the gene matches. This CDR3 has 11 amino acids. The V gene's germline CDR1 is DFQATT and CDR2 SNEGSKA (reference sequence).

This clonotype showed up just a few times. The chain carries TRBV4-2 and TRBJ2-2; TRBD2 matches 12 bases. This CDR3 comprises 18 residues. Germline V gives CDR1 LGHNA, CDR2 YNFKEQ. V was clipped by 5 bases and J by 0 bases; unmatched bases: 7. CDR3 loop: CASSFDGTSGPNTGELFF. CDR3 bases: TGTGCCAGCAGCTTCGACGGGACTAGCGGGCCGAACACCGGGGAGCTGTTTTTT.

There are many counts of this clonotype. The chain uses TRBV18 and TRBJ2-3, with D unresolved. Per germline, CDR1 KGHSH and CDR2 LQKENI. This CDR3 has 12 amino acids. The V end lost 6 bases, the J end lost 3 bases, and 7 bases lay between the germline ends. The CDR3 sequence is CASSVLTDTQYF. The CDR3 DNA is TGTGCCAGCTCTGTGCTGACAGATACGCAGTATTTT.

As DNA, the CDR3 is TGTGCCTGGAGTCCGTCTCCTAGCGTCCCGCAGTATTTT. This sequence encodes CAWSPSPSVPQYF. The V and J genes are TRBV30 and TRBJ2-3; D possibly corresponds to TRBD2 (6 bases). V lost 2 bases to trimming and J lost 10 bases, with 16 bases between them. CDR1 is GTSNPN and CDR2 is SVGIG in the germline V gene (reference sequence). CDR3 size: 13 residues. Together with reference TRBV30 and TRBJ2-3, the CDR3 gives the full variable domain: SQTIHQWPATLVQPVGSPLSLECTVEGTSNPNLYWYRQAAGRGLQLLFYSVGIGQISSEVPQNLSASRPQDRQFILSSKKLLLSDSGFYLCAWSPSPSVPQYFGPGTRLTVL.

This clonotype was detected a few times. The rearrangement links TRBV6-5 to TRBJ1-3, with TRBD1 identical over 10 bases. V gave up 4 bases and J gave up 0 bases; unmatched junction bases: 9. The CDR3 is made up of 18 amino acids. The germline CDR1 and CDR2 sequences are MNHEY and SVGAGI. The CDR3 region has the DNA TGTGCCAGCAGTTTAACCGGGACAGGGGTCGTCTCTGGAAACACCATATATTTT. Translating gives CASSLTGTGVVSGNTIYF.

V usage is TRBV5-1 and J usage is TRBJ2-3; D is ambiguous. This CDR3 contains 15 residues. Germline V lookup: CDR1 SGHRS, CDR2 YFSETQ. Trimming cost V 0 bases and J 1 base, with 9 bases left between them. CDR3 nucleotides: TGCGCCAGCAGCTTGGATGCAGGCCGCACAGATACGCAGTATTTT. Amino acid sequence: CASSLDAGRTDTQYF. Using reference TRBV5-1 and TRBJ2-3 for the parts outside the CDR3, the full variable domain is KAGVTQTPRYLIKTRGQQVTLSCSPISGHRSVSWYQQTPGQGLQFLFEYFSETQRNKGNFPGRFSGRQFSNSRSEMNVSTLELGDSALYLCASSLDAGRTDTQYFGPGTRLTVL.

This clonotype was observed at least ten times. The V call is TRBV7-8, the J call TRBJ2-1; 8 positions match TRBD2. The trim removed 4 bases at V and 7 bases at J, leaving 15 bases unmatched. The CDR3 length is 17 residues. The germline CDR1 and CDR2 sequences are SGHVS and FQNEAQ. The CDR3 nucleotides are TGTGCCAGCAGCTCCGGACTAAGCGGGAGAATTGGGAATGAGCAGTTCTTC. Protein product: CASSSGLSGRIGNEQFF.

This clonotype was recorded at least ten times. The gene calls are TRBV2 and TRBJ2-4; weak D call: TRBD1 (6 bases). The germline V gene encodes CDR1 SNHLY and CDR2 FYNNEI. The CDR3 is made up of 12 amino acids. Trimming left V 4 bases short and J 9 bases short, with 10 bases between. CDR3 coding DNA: TGTGCCAGCAGTGTAGGGGGTGCCATTCAGTACTTC. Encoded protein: CASSVGGAIQYF.